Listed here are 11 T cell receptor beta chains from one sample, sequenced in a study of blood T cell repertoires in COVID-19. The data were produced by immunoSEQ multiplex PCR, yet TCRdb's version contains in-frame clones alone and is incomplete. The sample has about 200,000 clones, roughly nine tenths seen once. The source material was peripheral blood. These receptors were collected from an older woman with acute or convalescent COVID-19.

CDR3 protein: CSAAVGADQPQHF. CDR3 in DNA: TGCAGCGCCGCTGTCGGTGCTGATCAGCCCCAGCATTTT. The V gene is TRBV29-1, the J gene TRBJ1-5; D ambiguous. Trimming left V 7 bases short and J 5 bases short, with 15 bases between. The length of the CDR3 is 13 residues. Germline CDR1 and CDR2: SQVTM and ANQGSEA.

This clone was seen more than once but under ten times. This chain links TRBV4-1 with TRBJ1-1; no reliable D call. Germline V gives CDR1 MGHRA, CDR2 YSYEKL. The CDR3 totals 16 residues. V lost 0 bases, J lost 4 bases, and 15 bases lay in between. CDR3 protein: CASSQDTGSLTTEAFF. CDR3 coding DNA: TGCGCCAGCAGCCAAGACACCGGGAGCCTCACCACTGAAGCTTTCTTT.

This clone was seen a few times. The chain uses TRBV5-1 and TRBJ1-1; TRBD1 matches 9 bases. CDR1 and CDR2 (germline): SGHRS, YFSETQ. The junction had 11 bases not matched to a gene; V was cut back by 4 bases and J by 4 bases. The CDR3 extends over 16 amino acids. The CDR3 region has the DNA TGCGCCAGCAGCCCACGTGGGACAGGGCGGTTCACTGAAGCTTTCTTT. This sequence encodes CASSPRGTGRFTEAFF. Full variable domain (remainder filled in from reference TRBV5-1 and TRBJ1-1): KAGVTQTPRYLIKTRGQQVTLSCSPISGHRSVSWYQQTPGQGLQFLFEYFSETQRNKGNFPGRFSGRQFSNSRSEMNVSTLELGDSALYLCASSPRGTGRFTEAFFGQGTRLTVV.

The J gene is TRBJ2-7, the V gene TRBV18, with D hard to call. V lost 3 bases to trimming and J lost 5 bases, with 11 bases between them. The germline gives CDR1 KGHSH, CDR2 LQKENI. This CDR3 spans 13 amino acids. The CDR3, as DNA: TGTGCCAGCTCACCGGGCCTTGCAGACGAGCAGTACTTC. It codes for CASSPGLADEQYF.

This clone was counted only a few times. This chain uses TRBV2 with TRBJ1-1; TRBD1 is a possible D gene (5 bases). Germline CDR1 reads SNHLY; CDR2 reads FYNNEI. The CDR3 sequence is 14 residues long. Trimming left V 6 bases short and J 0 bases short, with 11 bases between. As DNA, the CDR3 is TGTGCCAGCAGGCCAGGGAACATGAACACTGAAGCTTTCTTT. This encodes CASRPGNMNTEAFF.

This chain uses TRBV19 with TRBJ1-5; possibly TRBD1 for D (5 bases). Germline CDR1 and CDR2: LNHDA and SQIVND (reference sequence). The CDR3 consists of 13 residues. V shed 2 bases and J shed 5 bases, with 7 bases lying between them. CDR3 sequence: CASSIQGDQPQHF. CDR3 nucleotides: TGTGCCAGTAGTATACAAGGGGATCAGCCCCAGCATTTT. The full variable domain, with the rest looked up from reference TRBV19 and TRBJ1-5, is DGGITQSPKYLFRKEGQNVTLSCEQNLNHDAMYWYRQDPGQGLRLIYYSQIVNDFQKGDIAEGYSVSREKKESFPLTVTSAQKNPTAFYLCASSIQGDQPQHFGDGTRLSIL.

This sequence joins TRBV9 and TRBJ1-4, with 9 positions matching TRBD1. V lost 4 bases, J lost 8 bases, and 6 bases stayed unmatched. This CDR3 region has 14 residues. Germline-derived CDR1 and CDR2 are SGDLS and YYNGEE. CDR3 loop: CASSPGQGGEKLFF. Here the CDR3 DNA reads TGTGCCAGCAGCCCGGGACAGGGAGGGGAAAAACTGTTTTTT.

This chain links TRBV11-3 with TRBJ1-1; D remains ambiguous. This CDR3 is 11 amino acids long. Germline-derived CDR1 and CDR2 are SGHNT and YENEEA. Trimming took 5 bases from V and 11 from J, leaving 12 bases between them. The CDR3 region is CASSPGFVAFF. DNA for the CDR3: TGTGCCAGCAGCCCGGGGTTTGTCGCTTTCTTT.

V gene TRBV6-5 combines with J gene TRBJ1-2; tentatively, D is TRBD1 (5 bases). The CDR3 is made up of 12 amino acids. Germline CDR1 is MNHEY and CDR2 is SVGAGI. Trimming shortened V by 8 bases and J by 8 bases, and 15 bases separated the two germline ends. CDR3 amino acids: CASGAGARGYTF. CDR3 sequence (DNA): TGTGCCAGCGGGGCAGGAGCTCGGGGCTACACCTTC.

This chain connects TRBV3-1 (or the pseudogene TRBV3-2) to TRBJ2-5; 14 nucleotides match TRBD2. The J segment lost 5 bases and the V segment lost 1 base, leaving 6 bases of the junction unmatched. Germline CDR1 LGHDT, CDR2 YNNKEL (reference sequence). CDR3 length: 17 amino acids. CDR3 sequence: CASSQAGTSGRKETQYF. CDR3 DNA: TGTGCCAGCAGCCAAGCCGGGACTAGCGGGAGAAAGGAGACCCAGTACTTC.

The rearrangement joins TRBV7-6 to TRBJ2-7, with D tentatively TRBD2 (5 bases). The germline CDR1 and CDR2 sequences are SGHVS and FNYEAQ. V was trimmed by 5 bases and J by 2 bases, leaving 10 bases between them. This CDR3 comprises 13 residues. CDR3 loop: CASSRTDTYEQYF. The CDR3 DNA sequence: TGTGCCAGCAGCCGGACTGACACCTACGAGCAGTACTTC.